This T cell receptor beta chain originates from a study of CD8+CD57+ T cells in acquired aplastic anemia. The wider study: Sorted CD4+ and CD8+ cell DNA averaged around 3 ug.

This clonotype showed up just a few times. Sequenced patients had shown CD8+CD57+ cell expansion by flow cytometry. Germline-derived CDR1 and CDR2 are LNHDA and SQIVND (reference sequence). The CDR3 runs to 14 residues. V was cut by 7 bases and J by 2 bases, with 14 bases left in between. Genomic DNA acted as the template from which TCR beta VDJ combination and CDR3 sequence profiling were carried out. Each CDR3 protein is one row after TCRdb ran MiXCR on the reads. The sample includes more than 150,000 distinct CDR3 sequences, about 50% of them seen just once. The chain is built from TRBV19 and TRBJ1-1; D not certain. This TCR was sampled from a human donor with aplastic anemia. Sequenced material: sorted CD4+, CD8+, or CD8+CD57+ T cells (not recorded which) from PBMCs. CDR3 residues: CASTSRVRNTEAFF. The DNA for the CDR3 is TGTGCCAGTACCTCCCGAGTTAGAAACACTGAAGCTTTCTTT.